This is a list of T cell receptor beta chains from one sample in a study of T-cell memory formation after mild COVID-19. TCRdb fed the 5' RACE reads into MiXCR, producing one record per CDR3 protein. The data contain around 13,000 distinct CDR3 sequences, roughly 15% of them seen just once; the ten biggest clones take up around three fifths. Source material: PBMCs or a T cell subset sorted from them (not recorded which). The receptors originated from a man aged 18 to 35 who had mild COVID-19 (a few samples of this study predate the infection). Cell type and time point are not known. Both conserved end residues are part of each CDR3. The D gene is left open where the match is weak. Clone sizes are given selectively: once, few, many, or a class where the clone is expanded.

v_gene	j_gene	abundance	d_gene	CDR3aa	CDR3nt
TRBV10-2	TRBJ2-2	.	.	CASSASGELFF	TGCGCCAGCAGTGCGAGTGGGGAGCTGTTTTTT
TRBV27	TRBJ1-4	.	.	CASSSVRRGAREKLFF	TGTGCCAGCAGTTCGGTTCGGAGGGGCGCGAGAGAAAAACTGTTTTTT
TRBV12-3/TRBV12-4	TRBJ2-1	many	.	CASSLPSVPDEQFF	TGTGCCAGCAGTTTACCGTCGGTTCCGGATGAGCAGTTCTTC
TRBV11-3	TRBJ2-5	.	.	CASSLDISQETQYF	TGTGCCAGCAGCTTAGATATCAGTCAAGAGACCCAGTACTTC
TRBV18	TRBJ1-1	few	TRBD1	CASTETGVEAFF	TGTGCCAGCACGGAGACAGGGGTTGAAGCTTTCTTT
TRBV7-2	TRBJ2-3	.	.	CASSLWPLDLRGTTDTQYF	TGTGCCAGCAGCTTATGGCCATTGGATTTGCGGGGAACCACAGATACGCAGTATTTT
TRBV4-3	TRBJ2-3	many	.	CASSHAVAGQGTDTQYF	TGCGCCAGCAGCCATGCCGTAGCGGGACAGGGCACAGATACGCAGTATTTT
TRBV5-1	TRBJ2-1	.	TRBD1	CASSLATGGIHEQFF	TGCGCCAGCAGCTTGGCGACAGGGGGGATCCATGAGCAGTTCTTC
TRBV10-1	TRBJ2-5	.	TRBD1	CASSPDRGGTQYF	TGCGCCAGCAGCCCAGACAGGGGGGGGACCCAGTACTTC
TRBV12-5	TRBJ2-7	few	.	CASGFILAGIYEQYF	TGTGCTAGTGGTTTCATTCTGGCGGGGATCTACGAGCAGTACTTC
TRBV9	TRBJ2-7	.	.	CASSVGGAIDEQYF	TGTGCCAGCAGCGTAGGGGGAGCTATCGACGAGCAGTACTTC
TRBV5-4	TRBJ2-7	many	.	CASSSMDRPYEQYF	TGTGCCAGCAGCTCGATGGACAGACCCTACGAGCAGTACTTC
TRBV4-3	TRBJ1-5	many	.	CASSLSDRYQPQHF	TGCGCCAGCAGCCTATCCGACAGATATCAGCCCCAGCATTTT
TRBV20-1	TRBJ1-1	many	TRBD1	CSARGTGGDTEAFF	TGCAGTGCTAGGGGGACAGGGGGGGACACTGAAGCTTTCTTT
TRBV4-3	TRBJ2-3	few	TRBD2	CASSQDWVLAGVDTQYF	TGCGCCAGCAGCCAAGATTGGGTCCTAGCGGGGGTAGATACGCAGTATTTT
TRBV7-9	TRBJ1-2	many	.	CASSFVLIEGYTF	TGTGCCAGCAGCTTTGTTCTTATCGAGGGCTACACCTTC
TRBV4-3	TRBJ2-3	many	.	CASSQQGGTDTQYF	TGCGCCAGCAGCCAGCAGGGTGGCACAGATACGCAGTATTTT
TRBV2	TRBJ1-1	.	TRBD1	CARWDRSMNTEAFF	TGTGCCAGGTGGGACAGGTCCATGAACACTGAAGCTTTCTTT
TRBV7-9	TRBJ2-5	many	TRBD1	CASSLPDRSQETQYF	TGTGCCAGCAGCTTACCGGACAGGAGCCAAGAGACCCAGTACTTC
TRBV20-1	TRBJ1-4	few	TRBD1	CSARAGGTPTNEKLFF	TGCAGTGCTAGAGCAGGGGGAACTCCAACTAATGAAAAACTGTTTTTT
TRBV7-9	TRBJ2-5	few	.	CTSRFTGARGKDGTQYF	TGCACCAGCAGGTTTACAGGGGCACGGGGGAAGGATGGGACCCAGTACTTC
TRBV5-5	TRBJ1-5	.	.	CASSLLTTQPQHF	TGTGCCAGCAGCTTGTTAACCACTCAGCCCCAGCATTTT
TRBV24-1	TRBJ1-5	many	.	CATSPPGTLNQPQHF	TGTGCCACCAGCCCCCCGGGAACACTGAATCAGCCCCAGCATTTT
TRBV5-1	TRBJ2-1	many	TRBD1	CASSWGDRPGYNEQFF	TGCGCCAGCAGCTGGGGGGACAGGCCGGGATACAATGAGCAGTTCTTC
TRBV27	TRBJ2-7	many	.	CASSGWPGEQYF	TGTGCCAGCAGTGGCTGGCCCGGCGAGCAGTACTTC